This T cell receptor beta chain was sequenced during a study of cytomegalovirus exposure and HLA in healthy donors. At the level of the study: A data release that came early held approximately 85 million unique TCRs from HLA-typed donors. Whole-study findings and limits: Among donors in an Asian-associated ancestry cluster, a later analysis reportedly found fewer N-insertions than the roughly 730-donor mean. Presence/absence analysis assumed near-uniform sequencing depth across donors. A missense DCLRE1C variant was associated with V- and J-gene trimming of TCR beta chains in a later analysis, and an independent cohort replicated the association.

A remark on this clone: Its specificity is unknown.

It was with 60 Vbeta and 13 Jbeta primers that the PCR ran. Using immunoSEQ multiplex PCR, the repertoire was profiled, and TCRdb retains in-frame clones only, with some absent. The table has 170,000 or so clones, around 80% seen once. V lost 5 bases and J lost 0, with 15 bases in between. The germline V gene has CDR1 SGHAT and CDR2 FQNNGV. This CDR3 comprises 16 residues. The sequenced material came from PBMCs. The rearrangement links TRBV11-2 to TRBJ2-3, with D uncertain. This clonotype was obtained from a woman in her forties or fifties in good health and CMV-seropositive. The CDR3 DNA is TGTGCCAGCAGCGCCCAGGCATTTACTAGCACAGATACGCAGTATTTT. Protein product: CASSAQAFTSTDTQYF.